These 28 T cell receptor beta chains were all obtained from the same sample, sequenced in a study of OX40 agonist ivuxolimab in advanced cancers. Method: immunoSEQ multiplex PCR; TCRdb's copy keeps in-frame clones and lacks some. The data contain tens of thousands of clones, roughly 90% of them seen just once; the ten biggest clones take up over 15%. This sample comprised CD4+ or CD8+ T cells sorted from blood, obtained in a trial of the OX40 agonist ivuxolimab. These receptors originate from an adult with an advanced solid tumor such as melanoma, head and neck, liver or kidney cancer.

This clone was seen just once. This chain joins TRBV4-3 and TRBJ1-1; a possible D gene is TRBD1 (5 bases). The V end was cut by 2 bases, the J end by 1 base, with 11 bases between. This CDR3 is built from 15 residues. Germline CDR1 is LGHNA and CDR2 is YSLEER. The CDR3 nucleotides are TGCGCCAGCAGCCAACATACAGGTTCGAACACTGAAGCTTTCTTT. Its protein is CASSQHTGSNTEAFF.

The chain couples TRBV27 to TRBJ1-5; TRBD1 aligns across 11 bases. Germline assignment: CDR1 MNHEY and CDR2 SMNVEV (reference sequence). The CDR3 totals 19 residues. Trimming took 1 base from V and 0 from J; bases not matched to a gene: 8. CDR3 loop: CASSLYFRGQGDSNQPQHF. The CDR3 DNA is TGTGCCAGCAGTTTATATTTTCGGGGACAGGGGGATAGCAATCAGCCCCAGCATTTT.

This CDR3 reads CASSYSEGNEQFF. The DNA of the CDR3 is TGTGCCAGCAGTTACTCGGAAGGGAATGAGCAGTTCTTC. This rearrangement joins TRBV6-6 to TRBJ2-1; D is undetermined. The CDR3 has 13 residues. V was cut by 0 bases and J by 7 bases, with 7 bases left in between. Germline V gene data show CDR1 as MNHNY and CDR2 as SVGAGI (reference sequence).

This clone came up once. The chain couples TRBV13 to TRBJ2-7; weak D call: TRBD2 (6 bases). The germline gives CDR1 PRHDT, CDR2 FYEKMQ (reference sequence). The CDR3 runs to 11 residues. Between the trimmed V and J ends, which lost 5 bases and 12 bases, there was a span of 14 bases. The CDR3 protein is CASSPGGQLYF. The DNA of the CDR3 is TGTGCCAGCAGCCCAGGAGGGCAATTGTACTTC.

The rearrangement joins TRBV27 to TRBJ2-3, with TRBD2 as a possible D gene (6 bases). The V gene lost 2 bases and the J gene lost 3 bases, with 15 bases spanning the gap. The V gene's germline CDR1 is MNHEY and CDR2 SMNVEV (reference sequence). The CDR3 is 16 residues long. The CDR3 loop is CASSLKGGGETDTQYF. The CDR3, as DNA: TGTGCCAGCAGTTTAAAGGGAGGAGGGGAAACAGATACGCAGTATTTT.

V is TRBV5-6 and J is TRBJ2-1, with D tentatively TRBD1 (5 bases). CDR3 size: 15 residues. V was pared by 4 bases and J by 2 bases, with 13 bases between. The germline gives CDR1 SGHDT, CDR2 YYEEEE. CDR3 coding DNA: TGTGCCAGCAGCCAGGGCTGGTCCCCCTACAATGAGCAGTTCTTC. This sequence encodes CASSQGWSPYNEQFF.

The chain links TRBV28 to TRBJ2-1; D remains unclear. The CDR3 is 13 amino acids. Germline V gene sequence: CDR1 MDHEN, CDR2 SYDVKM. Trimming shortened V by 7 bases and J by 6 bases, and 13 bases separated the two germline ends. CDR3 nucleotide sequence: TGTGCCAGCAACTTAGGGCCGCTCAATGAGCAGTTCTTC. As protein: CASNLGPLNEQFF.

This chain links TRBV4-2 with TRBJ2-1; no definite D call. Trimming removed 0 bases from V and 6 bases from J, with 12 bases in between. In germline, CDR1 is LGHNA, CDR2 YNFKEQ. This CDR3 has 15 amino acids. CDR3 protein: CASSQEPGPLNEQFF. The CDR3 DNA reads as TGTGCCAGCAGCCAAGAGCCGGGCCCCCTCAATGAGCAGTTCTTC.

This chain joins TRBV4-1 and TRBJ2-5, with D uncertain. Trimming pared 0 bases from V and 6 bases from J, leaving 14 bases between. The CDR3 contains 15 residues. Germline CDR1 is MGHRA and CDR2 is YSYEKL. The CDR3, as DNA: TGCGCCAGCAGCCAAGAGCGTCTAGAACCGCAGACCCAGTACTTC. This gives the protein CASSQERLEPQTQYF.

V usage is TRBV4-3 and J usage is TRBJ1-1; D gene unclear. CDR3 length equals 15 residues. The ends were cut back, 1 base at V and 1 base at J, with 10 bases in the middle. CDR1 LGHNA and CDR2 YSLEER come from the germline V gene. The CDR3 region has the DNA TGCGCCAGCAGCCAAGGTCTCAGTGGGAACACTGAAGCTTTCTTT. Protein product: CASSQGLSGNTEAFF.

The table lists this clone with a few counts. This CDR3 reads CASSIALAEPYNEQFF. CDR3 sequence (DNA): TGTGCCAGTAGTATCGCACTAGCGGAGCCCTACAATGAGCAGTTCTTC. The chain combines TRBV19 with TRBJ2-1; 8 nucleotides match TRBD2. The J segment lost 2 bases and the V segment lost 3 bases, leaving 6 bases of the junction unmatched. The CDR3 extends over 16 amino acids. Germline-derived CDR1 and CDR2 are LNHDA and SQIVND (reference sequence).

This clone was detected only once. The rearrangement joins TRBV5-6 to TRBJ2-6, with 9 bases identical to TRBD1. The V gene's germline CDR1 is SGHDT and CDR2 YYEEEE. The V and J ends lost 4 bases and 1 base, in that order; junction bases with no gene match: 6. The CDR3 is 17 residues long. The CDR3 reads CASSAGTGPSGANVLTF. DNA of the CDR3: TGTGCCAGCAGCGCCGGGACAGGGCCTTCTGGGGCCAACGTCCTGACTTTC.

The chain carries TRBV28 and TRBJ1-2; D unclear. Trimming stripped 3 bases from V and 5 bases from J, with 13 bases between. This CDR3 contains 14 residues. In germline, CDR1 is MDHEN, CDR2 SYDVKM. DNA of the CDR3: TGTGCCAGCAGTTTTAGTTTCGAGGTTTATGGCTACACCTTC. Protein product: CASSFSFEVYGYTF.

The chain recombines TRBV27 with TRBJ2-3; 7 bases align to TRBD2. The CDR3 length is 15 residues. Germline CDR1 MNHEY, CDR2 SMNVEV (reference sequence). V was clipped by 3 bases and J by 2 bases; unmatched bases: 5. For the CDR3, the DNA is TGTGCCAGCAGTTTTCTAGCGGAGCTCACAGATACGCAGTATTTT. Its protein is CASSFLAELTDTQYF.

The V and J genes are TRBV4-1 and TRBJ1-1; D call uncertain. CDR3 length equals 16 residues. Trimming shortened V by 2 bases and J by 0 bases, and 13 bases separated the two germline ends. CDR1 and CDR2 from the germline V gene are MGHRA and YSYEKL. CDR3 in amino acids: CASSQSSHRLNTEAFF. The CDR3 nucleotides are TGCGCCAGCAGCCAATCTTCACACCGATTGAACACTGAAGCTTTCTTT.

The chain couples TRBV7-9 to TRBJ2-3, with D possibly being TRBD1 (6 bases). Germline V gene lookup returns CDR1 SEHNR and CDR2 FQNEAQ (reference sequence). V was clipped by 4 bases and J by 2 bases, with 13 bases between them. The CDR3 covers 15 residues. CDR3: CASSSGRGYTDTQYF. CDR3 DNA: TGTGCCAGCAGCTCAGGCAGGGGCTACACAGATACGCAGTATTTT. The full variable domain, its missing parts supplied by reference TRBV7-9 and TRBJ2-3, is DTGVSQNPRHKITKRGQNVTFRCDPISEHNRLYWYRQTLGQGPEFLTYFQNEAQLEKSRLLSDRFSAERPKGSFSTLEIQRTEQGDSAMYLCASSSGRGYTDTQYFGPGTRLTVL.

V gene TRBV7-2 combines with J gene TRBJ2-3, with TRBD2 matching over 9 bases. Germline CDR1 and CDR2: SGHTA and FQGNSA. The length of the CDR3 is 15 residues. The V gene end was trimmed by 5 bases and the J gene end by 1 base; junction bases not matched to a gene: 4. The CDR3 DNA follows: TGTGCCAGCAGCCTGACTAGCGGTCGCACAGATACGCAGTATTTT. Translation: CASSLTSGRTDTQYF.

The genes are TRBV4-3 and TRBJ2-1; 9 bases map to TRBD2. This CDR3 spans 17 amino acids. V was clipped by 0 bases and J by 0 bases; unmatched bases: 3. Germline loops: CDR1 LGHNA, CDR2 YSLEER. CDR3 nucleotide sequence: TGCGCCAGCAGCCAAGACCCACTAGCGGGCTCCTACAATGAGCAGTTCTTC. This translates into CASSQDPLAGSYNEQFF.

The genes are TRBV5-1 and TRBJ2-1; D perhaps matches TRBD2 (5 bases). Germline V gene data show CDR1 as SGHRS and CDR2 as YFSETQ. CDR3 size: 12 residues. V was pared by 2 bases and J by 9 bases, with 9 bases between. CDR3 coding DNA: TGCGCCAGCAGCTTAGGGCGGGCTGAGCAGTTCTTC. This encodes CASSLGRAEQFF.

The chain recombines TRBV6-1 with TRBJ2-2, with 10 bases lining up with TRBD2. Germline-derived CDR1 and CDR2 are MNHNS and SASEGT. The length of the CDR3 is 22 residues. V lost 0 bases to trimming and J lost 5 bases; unmatched junction nucleotides: 21. The CDR3 nucleotides are TGTGCCAGCAGTGAAGCGCTTCTAACATGGGGAGCGGGAGGGCCCTTTACCGGGGAGCTGTTTTTT. Translated, it gives CASSEALLTWGAGGPFTGELFF.

This sequence joins TRBV28 and TRBJ1-5; no definite D call. V was clipped by 5 bases and J by 0 bases, with 20 bases between them. The CDR3 sequence is 18 residues long. Germline CDR1 reads MDHEN; CDR2 reads SYDVKM. CDR3 sequence reads: CASSPSPGQEYSNQPQHF. The CDR3 nucleotides are TGTGCCAGCAGTCCAAGCCCCGGGCAGGAATATAGCAATCAGCCCCAGCATTTT.

This chain uses TRBV30 with TRBJ1-1; D is unclear. This CDR3 spans 14 amino acids. Trimming took 1 base from V and 1 from J, leaving 10 bases between them. Germline loops: CDR1 GTSNPN, CDR2 SVGIG (reference sequence). The CDR3 nucleotides read TGTGCCTGGAGTGCCTTGACCGGGAACACTGAAGCTTTCTTT. Protein sequence: CAWSALTGNTEAFF.

The rearrangement links TRBV4-1 to TRBJ2-1, with D possibly matching TRBD2 (6 bases). V was cut by 0 bases and J by 5 bases, with 17 bases left in between. CDR3 length: 17 amino acids. Germline V gene data show CDR1 as MGHRA and CDR2 as YSYEKL. The CDR3 coding sequence is TGCGCCAGCAGCCAAGATCCTGCGGGAATAGGAAACAATGAGCAGTTCTTC. Translating it yields CASSQDPAGIGNNEQFF.

The chain uses TRBV4-3 and TRBJ2-1, with D perhaps matching TRBD1 or TRBD2 (6 bases each). Trimming shortened V by 1 base and J by 9 bases, and 13 bases separated the two germline ends. CDR1 is LGHNA and CDR2 is YSLEER in the germline V gene. CDR3 length equals 14 residues. The CDR3 protein is CASSQGGAGSEQFF. The CDR3, as DNA: TGCGCCAGCAGCCAAGGGGGGGCAGGTAGTGAGCAGTTCTTC.

This clone occurred once. V usage is TRBV9 and J usage is TRBJ2-2, with TRBD1 as a possible D gene (5 bases). Germline-derived CDR1 and CDR2 are SGDLS and YYNGEE. This CDR3 spans 16 amino acids. Deletions cut 7 bases from V and 6 bases from J, with 22 bases between. CDR3 bases: TGTGCCAGCGGGGCCAAGCTTTTTGATGGTTCCGGGGAGCTGTTTTTT. Its protein is CASGAKLFDGSGELFF.

The chain uses TRBV11-3 and TRBJ2-5; the D is unclear. Germline lookup yields CDR1 SGHNT and CDR2 YENEEA. The CDR3 has 16 amino acids. V was shortened by 1 base and J by 1 base, with 13 bases between the two germline ends. This CDR3 reads CASSLVGRGAQETQYF. CDR3 DNA sequence: TGTGCCAGCAGCTTAGTGGGTCGCGGAGCCCAAGAGACCCAGTACTTC.

This chain links TRBV6-1 with TRBJ2-3, with a tentative D call TRBD2 (5 bases). The CDR3 loop spans 15 amino acids. The germline gives CDR1 MNHNS, CDR2 SASEGT. Trimming took 1 base from V and 4 from J, leaving 12 bases between them. CDR3 bases: TGTGCCAGCAGTGAAGGAGGGCCGAGGGCAGATACGCAGTATTTT. It yields the protein CASSEGGPRADTQYF.

The rearrangement joins TRBV6-6 to TRBJ1-1, with D possibly being TRBD1 (5 bases). Trimming stripped 6 bases from V and 1 base from J, with 12 bases between. The CDR3 spans 14 residues. Germline CDR1 is MNHNY and CDR2 is SVGAGI (reference sequence). CDR3 DNA: TGTGCCAGCAGCTTCAGGGAGGGGAACACTGAAGCTTTCTTT. Its translation is CASSFREGNTEAFF.